This paragraph reports one T cell receptor beta chain. The sample is drawn from a study of technical replicates of blood from a few donors. Data came from immunoSEQ multiplex PCR; TCRdb stores just in-frame clones and leaves some out. The table shows around 68,000 clones, with 95% to 97% occurring only once. V dropped 6 bases and J dropped 4; count of bases not matched to a gene: 2. This CDR3 comprises 13 residues. The germline V gene has CDR1 LNHDA and CDR2 SQIVND (reference sequence). The specimen sequenced was T cells isolated from PBMCs. This sequence originates from a human donor in good health. The V call is TRBV19, the J call TRBJ2-5; TRBD2 agrees at 10 bases. Here the CDR3 DNA reads TGTGCCAGTAGATTAGCGGGAGGAGAGACCCAGTACTTC. Its protein product is CASRLAGGETQYF.